Below, 18 T cell receptor beta chains from the same sample are listed, as sequenced in a study of T cell responses to AZD1222 COVID-19 vaccine. Libraries were prepared by immunoSEQ multiplex PCR; TCRdb keeps only in-frame clonotypes and omits some of them. This table has fewer than 130,000 clones, roughly 90% appearing once. The sample in question was peripheral blood, obtained on day 0 of AZD1222 vaccination. These receptors originate from an adult in good health.

In DNA, the CDR3 is TGCGCCAGCAGCTCGCCTGGGCCCCTCCACTTT. Its translation: CASSSPGPLHF. This chain links TRBV5-1 with TRBJ1-6; the D is unclear. Trimming pared 3 bases from V and 13 bases from J, leaving 8 bases between. There are 11 residues in the CDR3. The germline V gene has CDR1 SGHRS and CDR2 YFSETQ.

The chain recombines TRBV6-5 with TRBJ1-2; D perhaps matches TRBD1 (6 bases). V was shortened by 8 bases and J by 8 bases, with 18 bases between the two germline ends. This CDR3 spans 13 amino acids. In germline, CDR1 is MNHEY, CDR2 SVGAGI. CDR3 protein: CASRSLDSPGYTF. The CDR3 DNA reads as TGTGCCAGCCGGTCACTGGACAGCCCAGGCTACACCTTC.

The gene calls are TRBV6-2 or TRBV6-3 and TRBJ2-2; 9 nucleotides match TRBD1. The V segment lost 4 bases and the J segment 7 bases; nucleotides outside the gene matches: 4. This CDR3 region has 14 residues. Looked up from germline, CDR1 is MNHEY and CDR2 is SVGEGT. In nucleotides, the CDR3 is TGTGCCAGCAGTTTACAGGGGGCGAACGGGGAGCTGTTTTTT. It codes for CASSLQGANGELFF.

The chain recombines TRBV5-1 with TRBJ2-3; D is perhaps TRBD1 (6 bases). Trimming pared 0 bases from V and 4 bases from J, leaving 15 bases between. CDR1 and CDR2 (germline): SGHRS, YFSETQ. The CDR3 has 16 amino acids. CDR3 amino acids: CASSLAPGAIADTQYF. The CDR3 DNA reads TGCGCCAGCAGCTTGGCTCCAGGGGCCATCGCAGATACGCAGTATTTT.

Written as DNA, the CDR3 is TGCAGCGTTGCCCTGAGCAGGGGGCAGAACACTGAAGCTTTCTTT. Protein product: CSVALSRGQNTEAFF. The chain links TRBV29-1 to TRBJ1-1, with 8 bases lining up with TRBD1. The CDR3 runs 15 residues. V gave up 4 bases and J gave up 1 base; unmatched junction bases: 8. From germline, CDR1 is SQVTM and CDR2 ANQGSEA.

V and J are TRBV6-5 and TRBJ2-1; D tentatively fits TRBD1 or TRBD2 (6 bases each). Germline CDR1 reads MNHEY; CDR2 reads SVGAGI. Between the trimmed V and J ends, which lost 2 bases and 10 bases, there was a span of 21 bases. CDR3 size: 16 residues. The CDR3 region is CASSYGGSVGRTEQFF. DNA of the CDR3: TGTGCCAGCAGTTACGGGGGCAGTGTCGGGAGAACAGAGCAGTTCTTC.

The CDR3 DNA is TGTGCCAGCAGGTCGACAGCTAATAGCAATCAGCCCCAGCATTTT. Protein sequence: CASRSTANSNQPQHF. V usage is TRBV6-5 and J usage is TRBJ1-5; the D gene is possibly TRBD1 (5 bases). The CDR3 totals 15 residues. Germline CDR1 reads MNHEY; CDR2 reads SVGAGI. V was shortened by 6 bases and J by 0 bases, with 12 bases between the two germline ends.

This chain joins TRBV7-9 and TRBJ2-7; a weak D match, TRBD1 (6 bases). There are 13 residues in the CDR3. CDR1 is SEHNR and CDR2 is FQNEAQ in the germline V gene (reference sequence). Trimming left V 4 bases short and J 7 bases short, with 14 bases between. The CDR3 sequence: CASSSGTSREQYF. In nucleotides, the CDR3 is TGTGCCAGCAGCTCAGGGACATCAAGGGAGCAGTACTTC.

The V and J genes are TRBV28 and TRBJ1-2; a possible D gene is TRBD1 (5 bases). The CDR3 runs to 14 residues. The V gene lost 6 bases and the J gene lost 2 bases, with 13 bases spanning the gap. Germline loops: CDR1 MDHEN, CDR2 SYDVKM. The CDR3 bases are TGTGCCAGCAGACCCACCGGGGGGAACTATGGCTACACCTTC. This translates into CASRPTGGNYGYTF.

The chain employs TRBV3-1 (or the pseudogene TRBV3-2) and TRBJ2-7; 12 positions agree with TRBD1. V gave up 3 bases and J gave up 2 bases; unmatched junction bases: 2. Germline values: CDR1 LGHDT, CDR2 YNNKEL (reference sequence). CDR3 size: 15 residues. The CDR3 loop is CASSQGQGAPYEQYF. In nucleotides, the CDR3 is TGTGCCAGCAGCCAGGGACAGGGGGCACCCTACGAGCAGTACTTC.

This clone has a single count. The chain is built from TRBV5-1 and TRBJ2-7, with D possibly called TRBD1 or TRBD2 (5 bases each). The CDR3 is 15 amino acids. Trimming stripped 1 base from V and 2 bases from J, with 13 bases between. The germline V gene encodes CDR1 SGHRS and CDR2 YFSETQ. CDR3 region: CASSLWWDDTYEQYF. As DNA, the CDR3 is TGCGCCAGCAGCTTGTGGTGGGACGACACCTACGAGCAGTACTTC.

V and J are TRBV6-5 and TRBJ2-7, with unresolved D. The germline V gene has CDR1 MNHEY and CDR2 SVGAGI. Trimming shortened V by 4 bases and J by 6 bases, and 10 bases separated the two germline ends. This CDR3 spans 12 amino acids. The CDR3 DNA follows: TGTGCCAGCAGTTCCCTGAAGGGCGAGCAGTACTTC. Translated: CASSSLKGEQYF.

This clone occurred once. The chain combines TRBV28 with TRBJ2-7; maybe TRBD2 (5 bases). Trimming removed 6 bases from V and 0 bases from J, with 15 bases in between. The CDR3 contains 15 residues. Germline V gene lookup returns CDR1 MDHEN and CDR2 SYDVKM. The CDR3 loop reads CASRSGLSSSYEQYF. The CDR3 DNA reads TGTGCCAGCAGATCAGGACTTTCAAGCTCCTACGAGCAGTACTTC. Together with reference TRBV28 and TRBJ2-7, the CDR3 gives the full variable domain: DVKVTQSSRYLVKRTGEKVFLECVQDMDHENMFWYRQDPGLGLRLIYFSYDVKMKEKGDIPEGYSVSREKKERFSLILESASTNQTSMYLCASRSGLSSSYEQYFGPGTRLTVT.

The chain combines TRBV9 with TRBJ2-3, with 9 nucleotides matching TRBD1. The CDR3 spans 17 residues. J lost 3 bases, V lost 0 bases, and 8 bases had no gene match. The germline V gene encodes CDR1 SGDLS and CDR2 YYNGEE. Here the CDR3 reads CASSVGVRGQGTDTQYF. The CDR3, as DNA: TGTGCCAGCAGCGTAGGGGTTAGGGGACAGGGAACAGATACGCAGTATTTT.

The genes are TRBV2 and TRBJ1-1; D gene uncertain. Germline CDR1 SNHLY, CDR2 FYNNEI. The CDR3 runs to 14 residues. Trimming stripped 3 bases from V and 0 bases from J, with 8 bases between. The CDR3 reads CASSDKNMNTEAFF. The CDR3 region has the DNA TGTGCCAGCAGTGACAAGAACATGAACACTGAAGCTTTCTTT.

This chain links TRBV6-4 with TRBJ1-6, with D tentatively TRBD1 (5 bases). Germline V CDR1 and CDR2: MRHNA, SNTAGT. The CDR3 length is 14 residues. The V end lost 5 bases, the J end lost 7 bases, and 12 bases lay between the germline ends. CDR3: CASSLGAGNSPLHF. CDR3 coding DNA: TGTGCCAGCAGTCTCGGGGCCGGGAATTCACCCCTCCACTTT.

The V and J genes are TRBV19 and TRBJ1-2; D gene ambiguous. Germline loops: CDR1 LNHDA, CDR2 SQIVND (reference sequence). The CDR3 extends over 12 amino acids. Deletions cut 9 bases from V and 5 bases from J, with 13 bases between. The CDR3 DNA is TGTGCCAGCCGTAACCTAAGATATGGCTACACCTTC. Its protein is CASRNLRYGYTF.

This sequence joins TRBV6-2 or TRBV6-3 and TRBJ1-6; D gene unclear. Germline loops: CDR1 MNHEY, CDR2 SVGEGT. Trimming stripped 5 bases from V and 4 bases from J, with 3 bases between. The CDR3 length is 12 residues. The DNA of the CDR3 is TGTGCCAGCAGTCGATATAATTCACCCCTCCACTTT. It yields the protein CASSRYNSPLHF.